What follows is one TCR beta chain and its context. A few counts support this clonotype. No cognate antigen has been identified for it. Per-nucleotide qualities are absent, and no much larger clonotype sits a single base away. Trimming takes 5 bases from V and 8 bases from J, and the germline ends sit 20 bases apart. The CDR3 runs 15 residues from the cysteine to the phenylalanine. The sequence is cut down to CDR3 DNA, 45 bases in frame from base 1. Via the germline V gene, CDR1 is SGHRS and CDR2 YFSETQ. Receptor libraries were prepared by RT-PCR. Sequenced on an Illumina HiSeq 2500. TCRdb reran the public reads through fastp at Q25 and MiXCR, keeping productive beta chains. Each CDR3 protein appears once, grouped with its most common genes and DNA. The sample profile shows almost 250,000 distinct CDR3 sequences; more than 9% of them were found once. The ten largest clones take up 7.8% of the sample. The sample comes from a study of response to subunit inactivated influenza vaccine (dated by TCRdb to 2016 to 2019). Regarding the complete study: Deep quantitative T cell receptor repertoire profiling was used in the study to track responses to a trivalent subunit inactivated influenza vaccine.

Beyond this particular receptor, the publication reports: According to the authors, only a limited number of new T cells may be recruited by each seasonal influenza vaccination.

The specimen was non-naive T cells sorted from PBMCs, collected roughly 15 days before vaccination. The cell subset or site label here, explained by the study, means: memory T cell fraction. This receptor chain uses TRBV5-1 and TRBJ2-1; the D element might be TRBD1 or TRBD2, as each aligns at 6 bases. The TCR comes from a man aged 50 to 59 who received an inactivated influenza vaccine. Donor details come from another sample of the same person, matched by shared clones. CDR3 loop: CASRLGGRRDDEQFF. The DNA sequence follows: TGCGCCAGCAGGTTAGGGGGGCGACGGGATGATGAGCAGTTCTTC.